The 17 T cell receptor beta chains presented below share a single source sample, sequenced in a study of a mutant IDH1 vaccine in newly diagnosed glioma. Sequencing used immunoSEQ multiplex PCR; TCRdb keeps in-frame clones, though not all of them. There are about 98,000 clones in the sample; about 87% occur only once, and around 0.6% lies in the top ten. Described time point: baseline, week 1 (first vaccination visit). Described treatment: pre-vaccination baseline after standard-of-care therapy. Here the sequenced sample was PBMCs, taken from a glioma patient treated with radiotherapy, temozolomide or both. These receptors all stem from a woman between 45 and 60 years old with glioma.

The rearrangement links TRBV27 to TRBJ1-1, with TRBD1 matching 9 bases. There are 16 residues in the CDR3. Germline values: CDR1 MNHEY, CDR2 SMNVEV (reference sequence). With 5 bases clipped from V and 0 bases from J, the junction kept 7 bases outside the gene matches. Written as DNA, the CDR3 is TGTGCCAGCAGTCCCCGGGACAGGGCCATGAACACTGAAGCTTTCTTT. Its protein is CASSPRDRAMNTEAFF.

The chain recombines TRBV5-1 with TRBJ1-1; perhaps TRBD1 as D (5 bases). This CDR3 contains 13 residues. The V and J ends lost 5 bases and 1 base respectively, with 9 bases between them. The V gene's germline CDR1 is SGHRS and CDR2 YFSETQ. The CDR3 here is CASRGESNTEAFF. DNA for the CDR3: TGCGCCAGCAGGGGGGAGTCGAACACTGAAGCTTTCTTT.

The chain links TRBV30 to TRBJ2-1; 8 nucleotides match TRBD2. The V and J ends lost 0 bases and 4 bases, in that order; junction bases with no gene match: 5. The CDR3 runs to 15 residues. Germline CDR1 reads GTSNPN; CDR2 reads SVGIG (reference sequence). CDR3 sequence: CAWSVRASGYNEQFF. Written as DNA, the CDR3 is TGTGCCTGGAGTGTAAGGGCTAGCGGGTACAATGAGCAGTTCTTC.

This chain uses TRBV4-2 with TRBJ2-3; D not certain. CDR3 length equals 15 residues. CDR1 and CDR2 from the germline V gene are LGHNA and YNFKEQ. With 1 base removed from V and 6 bases from J, the gap between germline ends came to 14 bases. The CDR3 coding sequence is TGTGCCAGCAGCCAAGTTACGATTTCGATCGATACGCAGTATTTT. It is translated as CASSQVTISIDTQYF.

The chain is built from TRBV9 and TRBJ2-7; D remains ambiguous. The germline V and J ends were trimmed by 3 bases and 0 bases, with 7 bases remaining between them. The CDR3 is 13 residues long. Germline V gene sequence: CDR1 SGDLS, CDR2 YYNGEE. The CDR3 sequence: CASSASASYEQYF. In DNA, the CDR3 is TGTGCCAGCAGCGCCTCCGCCTCCTACGAGCAGTACTTC.

The V call is TRBV29-1, the J call TRBJ2-7; D remains unclear. Deletions cut 4 bases from V and 6 bases from J, with 16 bases between. The CDR3 runs to 13 residues. Germline V lookup: CDR1 SQVTM, CDR2 ANQGSEA. Here the CDR3 DNA reads TGCAGCGTTGTAGAAAACGGGTTCCCCGAGCAGTACTTC. Amino acid sequence: CSVVENGFPEQYF.

This clone was counted a single time. The rearrangement uses TRBV6-6 and TRBJ2-2; D is perhaps TRBD1 (6 bases). Trimming pared 4 bases from V and 6 bases from J, leaving 15 bases between. This CDR3 is 15 amino acids long. Germline CDR1 is MNHNY and CDR2 is SVGAGI (reference sequence). CDR3 sequence: CASSSELWTAGELFF. Here the CDR3 DNA reads TGTGCCAGCAGTTCCGAGCTTTGGACAGCCGGGGAGCTGTTTTTT.

This rearrangement joins TRBV14 to TRBJ1-1; no clear D. Trimming pared 0 bases from V and 5 bases from J, leaving 7 bases between. The CDR3 length is 13 residues. Germline CDR1 and CDR2: SGHDN and FVKESK. The CDR3 sequence: CASSQDFITEAFF. DNA for the CDR3: TGTGCCAGCAGCCAAGATTTCATTACTGAAGCTTTCTTT. Full variable domain (missing parts from reference TRBV14 and TRBJ1-1): EAGVTQFPSHSVIEKGQTVTLRCDPISGHDNLYWYRRVMGKEIKFLLHFVKESKQDESGMPNNRFLAERTGGTYSTLKVQPAELEDSGVYFCASSQDFITEAFFGQGTRLTVV.

The chain employs TRBV11-3 and TRBJ2-7, with D uncertain. Germline CDR1 and CDR2: SGHNT and YENEEA. The CDR3 totals 15 residues. V was shortened by 3 bases and J by 3 bases, with 15 bases between the two germline ends. DNA for the CDR3: TGTGCCAGCAGCTTCAATTCGGAAGGTGGCTACGAGCAGTACTTC. This translates into CASSFNSEGGYEQYF.

This sequence joins TRBV6-5 and TRBJ1-2; D is unclear. The germline CDR1 and CDR2 sequences are MNHEY and SVGAGI. The CDR3 is 13 amino acids. V lost 2 bases to trimming and J lost 6 bases, with 10 bases between them. The CDR3 protein is CASSYDPGNGYTF. CDR3 in DNA: TGTGCCAGCAGTTACGACCCCGGCAATGGCTACACCTTC.

The chain employs TRBV9 and TRBJ2-5, with a weak D call TRBD1 (5 bases). The CDR3 has 13 amino acids. Per germline, CDR1 SGDLS and CDR2 YYNGEE. Trimming left V 4 bases short and J 3 bases short, with 10 bases between. CDR3 protein: CASSLDSEETQYF. The CDR3 DNA reads TGTGCCAGCAGCTTAGACAGCGAAGAGACCCAGTACTTC. The variable domain in full, completed from reference TRBV9 and TRBJ2-5, reads DSGVTQTPKHLITATGQRVTLRCSPRSGDLSVYWYQQSLDQGLQFLIQYYNGEERAKGNILERFSAQQFPDLHSELNLSSLELGDSALYFCASSLDSEETQYFGPGTRLLVL.

The chain carries TRBV11-2 and TRBJ2-4; TRBD2 agrees at 8 bases. The CDR3 covers 14 residues. V lost 1 base, J lost 9 bases, and 5 bases stayed unmatched. CDR1 is SGHAT and CDR2 is FQNNGV in the germline V gene. CDR3 amino acids: CASSLAGGPGIQYF. The CDR3 bases are TGTGCCAGCAGCTTAGCGGGAGGGCCTGGCATTCAGTACTTC.

V usage is TRBV6-6 and J usage is TRBJ1-1; D is undetermined. This CDR3 has 12 amino acids. CDR1 and CDR2 (germline): MNHNY, SVGAGI (reference sequence). V was shortened by 6 bases and J by 7 bases, with 12 bases between the two germline ends. CDR3 nucleotides: TGTGCCAGCAGACCAGACCCTCTTGAAGCTTTCTTT. It translates to CASRPDPLEAFF.

This rearrangement joins TRBV7-2 to TRBJ2-3, with TRBD2 identical over 8 bases. The CDR3 totals 15 residues. The germline gives CDR1 SGHTA, CDR2 FQGNSA. After removal of 2 bases from V and 5 bases from J, the junction contained 6 bases not matched to a gene. The CDR3 nucleotides are TGTGCCAGCAGCTTATCGGCGGGAGGAGTAGATACGCAGTATTTT. This sequence encodes CASSLSAGGVDTQYF.

The chain combines TRBV6-1 with TRBJ1-3; D gene uncertain. CDR1 is MNHNS and CDR2 is SASEGT in the germline V gene. This CDR3 has 12 amino acids. Trimming cost V 6 bases and J 1 base, with 4 bases left between them. In DNA, the CDR3 is TGTGCCAGCAGGGCGTCTGGAAACACCATATATTTT. It codes for CASRASGNTIYF.

The chain is built from TRBV10-3 and TRBJ2-3; TRBD2 is a possible D gene (6 bases). The CDR3 extends over 14 amino acids. Trimming stripped 11 bases from V and 4 bases from J, with 19 bases between. Germline V CDR1 and CDR2: ENHRY, SYGVKD. The CDR3 loop is CAHSGSGSADTQYF. CDR3 sequence (DNA): TGTGCCCACTCCGGGTCCGGGAGCGCAGATACGCAGTATTTT.

CDR3 DNA: TGTGCCTGGAGTGCTGGGGGCTACGAGCAGTACTTC. As protein: CAWSAGGYEQYF. The V call is TRBV30, the J call TRBJ2-7; D may correspond to TRBD1 or TRBD2 (5 bases each). Germline CDR1 and CDR2: GTSNPN and SVGIG (reference sequence). The CDR3 is 12 amino acids. V lost 1 base, J lost 3 bases, and 7 bases lay in between.